This TCR beta chain is drawn from a study of blood T cell repertoires in COVID-19. Across the study: PBMCs, B-cell-depleted T cells, or T cells were the source of the cDNA or gDNA that made up the material.

V lost 0 bases, J lost 5 bases, and 4 bases stayed unmatched. This CDR3 spans 14 amino acids. Germline lookup yields CDR1 LNHDA and CDR2 SQIVND (reference sequence). Patients in Seattle were enrolled during active infection, then followed longitudinally. Clones were read by immunoSEQ multiplex PCR, and TCRdb kept only the in-frame ones, dropping some. The sample includes roughly 350,000 clones, over 70% of them seen just once. The sequence came from a woman aged 50 to 65 with COVID-19, enrolled during active disease. Sequenced input: peripheral blood. The V call is TRBV19, the J call TRBJ2-7; 7 positions agree with TRBD1. In DNA form, the CDR3 reads TGTGCCAGTAGTATAGACAGGGGGTGGAACGAGCAGTACTTC. This translates into CASSIDRGWNEQYF.